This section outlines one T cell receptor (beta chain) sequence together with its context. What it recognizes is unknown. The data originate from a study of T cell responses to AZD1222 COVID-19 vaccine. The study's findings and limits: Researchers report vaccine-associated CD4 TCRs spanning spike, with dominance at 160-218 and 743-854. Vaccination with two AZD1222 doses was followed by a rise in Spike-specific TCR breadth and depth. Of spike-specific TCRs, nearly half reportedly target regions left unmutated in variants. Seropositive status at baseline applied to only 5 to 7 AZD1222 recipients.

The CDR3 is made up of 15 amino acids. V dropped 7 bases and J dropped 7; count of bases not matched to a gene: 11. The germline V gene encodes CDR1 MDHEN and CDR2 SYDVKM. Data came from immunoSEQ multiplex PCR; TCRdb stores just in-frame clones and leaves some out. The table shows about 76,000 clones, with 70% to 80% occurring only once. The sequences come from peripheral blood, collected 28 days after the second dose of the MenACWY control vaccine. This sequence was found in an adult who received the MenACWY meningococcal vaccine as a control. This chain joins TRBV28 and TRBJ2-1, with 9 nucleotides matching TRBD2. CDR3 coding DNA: TGTGCCAGCACTATGACTAGCGGCCCCGTGAATGAGCAGTTCTTC. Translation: CASTMTSGPVNEQFF.